What follows describes a single TCR beta chain. It has no known antigen specificity. The sample comes from a study of monozygotic twins with inflammatory bowel disease (dated by TCRdb to between 2018 and 2020). In the study overall: In total, 28 monozygotic twin pairs made up the full study: 19 Danish pairs, all IBD-discordant, plus nine German pairs, of which four were IBD-concordant and five were IBD-discordant. Each individual had, on average, about 151 000 unique TCRalpha sequences and 181 000 unique TCRbeta sequences available for analysis. Within discordant pairs, disease-associated traits were sought mainly by comparing IBD patients with their genetically identical healthy co-twins. Study-wide conclusions, independent of this receptor: Compared with healthy twins, IBD patients shared fewer clonotypes with other individuals, and the difference was most pronounced in patients with signs of disease activity. Distinction between different T cell subtypes could not be achieved in the analysis. A decrease in TCRbeta repertoire diversity, as measured by inverse Simpson index, was observed in IBD patients compared with their healthy co-twins. Because patients were on differing immunosuppressive treatments, the repertoires may have picked up extra background noise and inter-individual variability. No single strong signal or clonotype linked to IBD turned up in the results, so the idea that one exists was not supported. Repertoire similarity did not differ between concordant and discordant twins, which could be due to limited statistical power.

From its cysteine to its phenylalanine, the CDR3 spans 14 amino acids. There is no recorded DNA. For CDR1 and CDR2, the germline V gene lists SGHTS and YDEGEE. From each donor, a 2.5 ml peripheral blood sample was drawn into PAXgene tubes and stored at -80 degrees C. Total RNA was isolated from whole blood with the PAXgene blood miRNA kit on an automated QIAcube, without T cell sorting. Deep TCRalpha and TCRbeta repertoire profiling with unique molecular barcoding was performed on peripheral blood of monozygotic twin pairs concordant or discordant for inflammatory bowel disease. Smoking habits were recorded for all twin pairs, with individuals classified as current, former or never smokers. Receptor amplification or capture employed 5' RACE. Each TCR library was prepared from about 4,000 ng of total RNA. For each sample, cDNA synthesis with SMARTScribe reverse transcriptase was split into eight separate reactions. During cDNA synthesis, template switching introduced unique molecular identifiers that contained a 6-nucleotide sample barcode. TCRalpha and TCRbeta cDNA was amplified by two nested PCRs of roughly 16 and 10 cycles, with bead purification after each PCR. Before amplification, the cDNA was treated with uracil DNA-glycosylase and purified using the QIAquick PCR purification kit. The second PCR added Illumina TruSeq-compatible adapters along with sample-specific barcodes. TapeStation and Qubit were used to check library quality and concentration, and roughly 5 ng of each library went into the pool. Sequencing of the pooled libraries was done on an Illumina HiSeq2500 single-index Rapid Run using custom sequencing primers and 2 x 100 bp reads. The authors' pipeline ran thus. MiGEC version 1.2.6 was used for UMI-based consensus assembly to correct PCR and sequencing errors. MiXCR version 2.1.1 handled V(D)J alignment, clonotype assembly and CDR3 extraction. Gene usage, clonotype sharing and MAIT/NKT TCR abundance were normalised by analysing the top 1000, 10 000 and 20 000 clonotypes per sample. Diversity was computed as the inverse Simpson index with the vegan R package after downsampling to 27 000 UMIs. Paired Mann-Whitney U tests on discordant twin pairs were used, with Benjamini-Hochberg multiple-testing correction. TCRdb reprocessed the reads, so every CDR3 protein sequence counts as one entry and DNA is not shown. The V and J calls were not made by the authors but by TCRdb's processing. The sample table holds approximately 150,000 distinct CDR3 sequences. About 7.4% of the sample lies in the top ten.

This receptor was obtained from a human donor with ulcerative colitis or Crohn's disease, or a healthy co-twin of an affected twin (not recorded which). The sequenced material came from blood. This chain is built from TRBV5-8 and TRBJ2-5; TCRdb designates TRBD1, a call that cannot be tested without DNA. The CDR3 protein is CASSHQTGGKTQYF.